This note documents a single T cell receptor (delta chain) sequence. TCRdb records a much larger clone's protein for this DNA, with a difference at residue 2 that likely arises from a read error; the protein given is the translation of the DNA. This CDR3 has 18 residues. Per germline, CDR1 GEAIGNYY and CDR2 EKD. These data come from a study of gamma-delta chains in newborns, infants, children. On the study more broadly: Innate gammadelta T cells reportedly expand polyclonally right after birth, driven by microbial exposure, per the title.

TCRdb re-identified clones in the reads via CATT. The data show approximately 3,600 delta-chain clones, with roughly 0.6% seen just once and more than 12% held by the top ten. The sequenced sample consisted of blood. The chain is built from TRDV2 and TRDJ3; D remains unclear. The receptor comes from a child who was a newborn, infant or young child, either healthy, febrile or measles-vaccinated (not recorded which). CDR3 in amino acids: CSCDTGYVSSWDTRQMFF. CDR3 nucleotides: TGTTCCTGTGACACCGGGTACGTGAGCTCCTGGGACACCCGACAGATGTTTTTC.